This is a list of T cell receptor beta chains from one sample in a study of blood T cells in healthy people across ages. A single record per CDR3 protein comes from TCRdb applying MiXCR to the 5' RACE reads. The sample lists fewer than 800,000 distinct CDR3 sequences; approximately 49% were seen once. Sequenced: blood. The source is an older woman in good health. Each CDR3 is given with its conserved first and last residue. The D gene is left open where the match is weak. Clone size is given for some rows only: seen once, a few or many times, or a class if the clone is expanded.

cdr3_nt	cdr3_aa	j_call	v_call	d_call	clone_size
TGTACCAGCAGTTTATGGACTAGCGGGAGCCATACGCAGTATTTT	CTSSLWTSGSHTQYF	TRBJ2-3	TRBV28	TRBD2	NA
TGTGCCAGCAGCCGGAGGGGCGAACCTAACATGAACGCTGAAGCTTTCTTT	CASSRRGEPNMNAEAFF	TRBJ1-1	TRBV4-2	NA	NA
TGTGCCAGCTCATTCCGCCTGACTGAAGCTTTCTTT	CASSFRLTEAFF	TRBJ1-1	TRBV11-2	NA	few
TGTGCCAGCAGCCCGACTCGAGAGCAGTACTTC	CASSPTREQYF	TRBJ2-7	TRBV28	NA	many
TGCAGTGCTATGGGACTAGCGGGTGAAGGCACAGATACGCAGTATTTT	CSAMGLAGEGTDTQYF	TRBJ2-3	TRBV20-1	TRBD2	NA
TGTGCCAGCAGTTACTCCTACAATGAGCAGTTCTTC	CASSYSYNEQFF	TRBJ2-1	TRBV6-2/TRBV6-3	NA	many
TGTGCCAGCAGTGAAGACCTTAATTCACCCCTCCACTTT	CASSEDLNSPLHF	TRBJ1-6	TRBV6-1	NA	few
TGCAGTGCCGGTCCGGGACTAGCGGGAGAAAGTGAGCAGTTCTTC	CSAGPGLAGESEQFF	TRBJ2-1	TRBV20-1	TRBD2	NA
TGTGCCAGCAGCGGCCACAGGGGAGATACGCAGTATTTT	CASSGHRGDTQYF	TRBJ2-3	TRBV7-3	TRBD1	NA
TGTGCCAGCAGCCCGCGGGACAGCCTGCATGGGCTTAACTATGGCTACACCTTC	CASSPRDSLHGLNYGYTF	TRBJ1-2	TRBV7-3	TRBD1	NA
TGTGCCAGCAGTTCCCTAGGACTAGCGGGACCCAATGAGCAGTTCTTC	CASSSLGLAGPNEQFF	TRBJ2-1	TRBV6-6	TRBD2	NA
TGTGCCAGCAGCCGCGAACGTGGAGGGTCGTGGGAGACCCAGTACTTC	CASSRERGGSWETQYF	TRBJ2-5	TRBV7-2	NA	NA
TGCAGTGCTAGAAGGGACAGGGGGAATCAGCCCCAGCATTTT	CSARRDRGNQPQHF	TRBJ1-5	TRBV20-1	TRBD1	NA
TGTGCCAGCAGTCGGACTAGCGGAGCCACCTACGAGCAGTACTTC	CASSRTSGATYEQYF	TRBJ2-7	TRBV6-2/TRBV6-3	TRBD2	few
TGTGCCAGCAGCAAAGTTGCTATACTTGATGGGGGGCCGATACGAGCTAACTATGGCTACACCTTC	CASSKVAILDGGPIRANYGYTF	TRBJ1-2	TRBV21-1	NA	NA
TGTGCCAGCAGTTTCTCTGGCGGGAGGGCCCATGAGCAGTTCTTC	CASSFSGGRAHEQFF	TRBJ2-1	TRBV28	TRBD2	NA
TGTGCCAGCAGAGCCGAAGATTCACCCCTCCACTTT	CASRAEDSPLHF	TRBJ1-6	TRBV2	NA	NA
TGTGCCAGCATCTCAGGGAGGGGAGGCAGCACAGATACGCAGTATTTT	CASISGRGGSTDTQYF	TRBJ2-3	TRBV7-9	TRBD2	NA